This TCR beta chain comes out of a study of cytomegalovirus exposure and HLA in healthy donors. Overall study results and limits: Later analysis suggested links between common viral pathogens and several top significant clusters.

Concerning this clone itself: The antigen is not known. The identical CDR3 is also encoded by other nucleotide sequences in the sample.

Trimming cost V 2 bases and J 4 bases; bases outside gene matches: 4. The CDR3 consists of 14 residues. Germline CDR1 is SGHTA and CDR2 is FQGNSA. PCR amplification relied on 60 Vbeta primers (plus 13 Jbeta primers). TCRdb keeps only in-frame clones here, not all; method: immunoSEQ multiplex PCR. The data hold approximately 160,000 clones, with around 63% observed a single time. As for the donors, each was a healthy bone marrow donor. The receptor comes from a woman aged 18 to 35 in good health and CMV-seropositive. The sample taken for sequencing was PBMCs. The genes are TRBV7-2 and TRBJ2-5; 7 bases align to TRBD1. The CDR3 coding sequence is TGTGCCAGCAGCTTAAATAGGGGGCGAGAGACCCAGTACTTC. Translated, it gives CASSLNRGRETQYF.